A selection of T cell receptor beta chains follows, all from one sample in a study of shared clonotypes between healthy human individuals. The protocol was immunoSEQ multiplex PCR, while the TCRdb copy is restricted to in-frame clones and leaves out a portion. Altogether some 690,000 clones are present, about 90% being singletons, with the ten largest covering 34%. Material for sequencing was memory CD8+ T cells from PBMCs. Receptors originate from a man between 18 and 29 years old in good health. Some clones in this sample may be carry-over from other donors' samples. CDR3s include the opening cysteine and the closing phenylalanine or tryptophan. A D gene is named only where the DNA matches it firmly. The size field is filled for only some rows; it gives once, few, many or a size class.

V: TRBV11-2; D: .; J: TRBJ1-1; size: .; DNA: TGTGCCAGCAGCTTAGACCGGGAGAGGTTGAACACTGAAGCTTTCTTT; CDR3: CASSLDRERLNTEAFF
V: TRBV9; D: TRBD2; J: TRBJ2-7; size: .; DNA: TGTGCCAGCAGCAAAGCCGGGACTAGCGGCGAGCAGTACTTC; CDR3: CASSKAGTSGEQYF
V: TRBV15; D: TRBD2; J: TRBJ2-3; size: .; DNA: TGTGCCACCAGCTTGGGCGGGGGGCCTAGCACAGATACGCAGTATTTT; CDR3: CATSLGGGPSTDTQYF
V: TRBV28; D: .; J: TRBJ2-1; size: .; DNA: TGTGCCAGCGCTACGAGCCTAGGGGGGGTCGATGAGCAGTTCTTC; CDR3: CASATSLGGVDEQFF
V: TRBV5-6; D: .; J: TRBJ1-2; size: .; DNA: TGTGCCAGCAGCTTGGAGGGGAACTATGGCTACACCTTC; CDR3: CASSLEGNYGYTF
V: TRBV5-1; D: .; J: TRBJ2-1; size: .; DNA: TGCGCCAGCAGCTTGGACCCAGACTCCTACAATGAGCAGTTCTTC; CDR3: CASSLDPDSYNEQFF
V: TRBV5-6; D: .; J: TRBJ2-1; size: once; DNA: TGTGCCAGCAGCTTGGTAATTTCCTACAATGAGCAGTTCTTC; CDR3: CASSLVISYNEQFF
V: TRBV5-1; D: TRBD1; J: TRBJ1-4; size: .; DNA: TGCGCCAGCAGCTCGGGACAGGGGTATCTCGCTAATGAAAAACTGTTTTTT; CDR3: CASSSGQGYLANEKLFF
V: TRBV11-2; D: .; J: TRBJ2-7; size: .; DNA: TGTGCCAGCAGCTCCCACATCTACGAGCAGTACTTC; CDR3: CASSSHIYEQYF
V: TRBV28; D: .; J: TRBJ2-1; size: .; DNA: TGTGCCAGCAGTTTATCCGTATCCAGGTTCGCGGGGTTTGGGTCCTACAATGAGCAGTTCTTC; CDR3: CASSLSVSRFAGFGSYNEQFF
V: TRBV5-1; D: .; J: TRBJ1-1; size: once; DNA: TGCGCCAGCAGCTTGTCGTTTTCTTACGGAATTGAAGCTTTCTTT; CDR3: CASSLSFSYGIEAFF
V: TRBV27; D: .; J: TRBJ2-5; size: .; DNA: TGTGCCAGCAGTTTATCTACGGTTCTAGAGACCCAGTACTTC; CDR3: CASSLSTVLETQYF
V: TRBV7-8; D: TRBD2; J: TRBJ2-7; size: .; DNA: TGTGCCAGCAGCCACGGACTAGCGGGAGCGCCAGAATCCTACGAGCAGTACTTC; CDR3: CASSHGLAGAPESYEQYF
V: TRBV5-1; D: TRBD2; J: TRBJ2-2; size: once; DNA: TGCGCCAGCAGCTCGGGACTAGCGGGAAGGCACAACACCGGGGAGCTGTTTTTT; CDR3: CASSSGLAGRHNTGELFF
V: TRBV27; D: TRBD1; J: TRBJ2-6; size: .; DNA: TGTGCCAGCAGTTTAGAGGGTAGACAGGGGGCGTGGGGGGCCAACGTCCTGACTTTC; CDR3: CASSLEGRQGAWGANVLTF
V: TRBV29-1; D: .; J: TRBJ2-1; size: .; DNA: TGCAGCGCGCGCGGACTCCACAATGAGCAGTTCTTC; CDR3: CSARGLHNEQFF
V: TRBV28; D: .; J: TRBJ1-5; size: many; DNA: TGTGCCAGCAGCTTCACAGTACACTATCAGCCCCAGCATTTT; CDR3: CASSFTVHYQPQHF
V: TRBV16; D: .; J: TRBJ1-4; size: .; DNA: TGTGCCAGCAGCCAGCCGACAGGTGTGGTTGAAAAACTGTTTTTT; CDR3: CASSQPTGVVEKLFF
V: TRBV4-3; D: .; J: TRBJ2-2; size: .; DNA: TGCGCCAGCAGGGGGAACACCGGGGAGCTGTTTTTT; CDR3: CASRGNTGELFF
V: TRBV13; D: .; J: TRBJ1-2; size: .; DNA: TGTGCCAGCACTTCCGACGGAACCCCGAGCTATGGCTACACCTTC; CDR3: CASTSDGTPSYGYTF
V: TRBV19; D: .; J: TRBJ2-7; size: .; DNA: TGTGCCAGTAGCACTCAGCCGGCTGCAATAACCTACGAGCAGTACTTC; CDR3: CASSTQPAAITYEQYF
V: TRBV25-1; D: .; J: TRBJ2-5; size: .; DNA: TGTGCCAGCAGTGAAGGAGACTATCTGGAGACCCAGTACTTC; CDR3: CASSEGDYLETQYF
V: TRBV7-2; D: TRBD1; J: TRBJ1-3; size: .; DNA: TGTGCCAGCAGCCCGAACAGGGGAACTGGAAACACCATATATTTT; CDR3: CASSPNRGTGNTIYF
V: TRBV9; D: .; J: TRBJ1-2; size: .; DNA: TGTGCCAGCAGCGTAGCTCTGACGGCCTATGGCTACACCTTC; CDR3: CASSVALTAYGYTF
V: TRBV10-2; D: TRBD1; J: TRBJ2-7; size: .; DNA: TGCGCCAGCACCGAGGACAGGGGGGGTTCCTACGAGCAGTACTTC; CDR3: CASTEDRGGSYEQYF
V: TRBV11-2; D: .; J: TRBJ2-7; size: once; DNA: TGTGCCATCGCTGGGGGCGACAGGAACTCCTACGAGCAGTACTTC; CDR3: CAIAGGDRNSYEQYF
V: TRBV28; D: TRBD1; J: TRBJ2-7; size: once; DNA: TGTGCCAGTGTTTCACAGGGGCGGAACGAGCAGTACTTC; CDR3: CASVSQGRNEQYF
V: TRBV29-1; D: TRBD1; J: TRBJ2-7; size: .; DNA: TGCAGCGTAGACCCGGACAGGGGTAGCCACGAGCAGTACTTC; CDR3: CSVDPDRGSHEQYF
V: TRBV2; D: .; J: TRBJ2-1; size: .; DNA: TGTGCCAGCAGTGAGTTGGGGAATGAGCAGTTCTTC; CDR3: CASSELGNEQFF
V: TRBV19; D: .; J: TRBJ1-5; size: .; DNA: TGTGCCAGTAAGGCCAGGGCTTACAATCAGCCCCAGCATTTT; CDR3: CASKARAYNQPQHF
V: TRBV6-5; D: .; J: TRBJ2-7; size: .; DNA: TGTGCCAGCACCCCTACCGAGGGCATCTCCTACGAGCAGTACTTC; CDR3: CASTPTEGISYEQYF
V: TRBV5-1; D: .; J: TRBJ2-7; size: .; DNA: TGCGCCAGCAGCTTGGGTATGGGACACCTATACGAGCAGTACTTC; CDR3: CASSLGMGHLYEQYF
V: TRBV5-6; D: TRBD1; J: TRBJ1-1; size: .; DNA: TGTGCCAGCAGCTCGGGACAGGGGTGGGAGGACCTTCATGCTTTCTTT; CDR3: CASSSGQGWEDLHAFF
V: TRBV29-1; D: TRBD2; J: TRBJ2-7; size: once; DNA: TGCAGCGTCGCGACTAGCGGGGCCCCTTACGAGCAGTACTTC; CDR3: CSVATSGAPYEQYF
V: TRBV4-2; D: .; J: TRBJ2-1; size: .; DNA: TGTGCCAGCAGCCAAGGAACTAGGGCGAACTCCTACAATGAGCAGTTCTTC; CDR3: CASSQGTRANSYNEQFF
V: TRBV9; D: .; J: TRBJ2-5; size: .; DNA: TGTGCCAGCAACCGTGGGGGGATAAGAGAGACCCAGTACTTC; CDR3: CASNRGGIRETQYF
V: TRBV7-2; D: .; J: TRBJ1-1; size: .; DNA: TGTGCCAGCCGAAAATCGGTGGACACTGAAGCTTTCTTT; CDR3: CASRKSVDTEAFF
V: TRBV30; D: TRBD1; J: TRBJ1-2; size: .; DNA: TGTGCCTGGAGTGTAACTTTTTGGGCAGGGGGATGGAATGGCTACACCTTC; CDR3: CAWSVTFWAGGWNGYTF
V: TRBV15; D: .; J: TRBJ1-4; size: .; DNA: TGTGCCACCAGCGGACGAACCTCGGAAAAACTGTTTTTT; CDR3: CATSGRTSEKLFF
V: TRBV5-1; D: TRBD1; J: TRBJ2-1; size: .; DNA: TGCGCCAGCAGCCTTCACAGGGGAGATTACAATGAGCAGTTCTTC; CDR3: CASSLHRGDYNEQFF
V: TRBV5-4; D: .; J: TRBJ2-7; size: .; DNA: TGTGCCAGCAGCTTCTACCCCCCCAAAATGCCTTTTTACGAGCAGTACTTC; CDR3: CASSFYPPKMPFYEQYF
V: TRBV10-3; D: .; J: TRBJ1-2; size: .; DNA: TGTGCCATCAGTGACTTTCTTCCTGAGGCTGGCTACACCTTC; CDR3: CAISDFLPEAGYTF
V: TRBV6-1; D: TRBD2; J: TRBJ2-3; size: .; DNA: TGTGCCAGCAGTGAACTCGGGACTAGCGGGAGCACAGATACGCAGTATTTT; CDR3: CASSELGTSGSTDTQYF
V: TRBV6-5; D: .; J: TRBJ2-7; size: .; DNA: TGTGCCAGCGCCACAGGCCGAGAGCAGTACTTC; CDR3: CASATGREQYF
V: TRBV11-2; D: .; J: TRBJ2-1; size: .; DNA: TGTGCCAGCAGCTTAGGGCCCCCTAGCCTCTCCTACAATGAGCAGTTCTTC; CDR3: CASSLGPPSLSYNEQFF
V: TRBV7-9; D: .; J: TRBJ2-2; size: .; DNA: TGTGCCAGCAGCGCAAGACCGAACACCGGGGAGCTGTTTTTT; CDR3: CASSARPNTGELFF
V: TRBV10-3; D: .; J: TRBJ1-4; size: .; DNA: TGTGCCATCAGTGATGAAGACAGAACTAATGAAAAACTGTTTTTT; CDR3: CAISDEDRTNEKLFF
V: TRBV7-9; D: .; J: TRBJ2-5; size: .; DNA: TGTGCCAGCAGCTTGGGGCACTTC; CDR3: CASSLGHF
V: TRBV7-3; D: .; J: TRBJ2-7; size: once; DNA: TGTGCCAGCGCATCGGAGGTGTCCTACGAGCAGTACTTC; CDR3: CASASEVSYEQYF
V: TRBV4-1; D: TRBD1; J: TRBJ2-4; size: .; DNA: TGCGCCAGCAGCCAGGACAGGGGGTCGGACATTCAGTACTTC; CDR3: CASSQDRGSDIQYF
V: TRBV27; D: TRBD2; J: TRBJ2-5; size: .; DNA: TGTGCCAGCAGTTGGGGACTAGCCCAAGAGACCCAGTACTTC; CDR3: CASSWGLAQETQYF
V: TRBV10-3; D: TRBD2; J: TRBJ2-2; size: .; DNA: TGTGCCATCGCCTCTAGCGGGGGAGAAAACACCGGGGAGCTGTTTTTT; CDR3: CAIASSGGENTGELFF
V: TRBV10-3; D: .; J: TRBJ1-2; size: .; DNA: TGTGCCATCAGTGGTTTTGACGGGGATACTTCTAACTATGGCTACACCTTC; CDR3: CAISGFDGDTSNYGYTF
V: TRBV19; D: .; J: TRBJ1-1; size: once; DNA: TGTGCCAGTAGTATCTCTGGGAACACTGAAGCTTTCTTT; CDR3: CASSISGNTEAFF
V: TRBV27; D: TRBD1; J: TRBJ2-4; size: .; DNA: TGTGCCAGCCAGGGACAGGGCCACAAAAACATTCAGTACTTC; CDR3: CASQGQGHKNIQYF
V: TRBV11-2; D: .; J: TRBJ2-2; size: .; DNA: TGTGCCAGCCTTCGGGCAGCAAATACGAACACCGGGGAGCTGTTTTTT; CDR3: CASLRAANTNTGELFF
V: TRBV7-9; D: .; J: TRBJ1-2; size: .; DNA: TGTGCCAGCAGGTTGGGCTCCTATGGCTACACCTTC; CDR3: CASRLGSYGYTF
V: TRBV6-5; D: .; J: TRBJ2-7; size: .; DNA: TGTGCCAGCAGTTACTCAGGCGGCAGGGCGACCTACGAGCAGTACTTC; CDR3: CASSYSGGRATYEQYF
V: TRBV19; D: .; J: TRBJ2-3; size: .; DNA: TGTGCCAGTAGTATCCGCCCCGGAGAGAGGGCGCAGTATTTT; CDR3: CASSIRPGERAQYF